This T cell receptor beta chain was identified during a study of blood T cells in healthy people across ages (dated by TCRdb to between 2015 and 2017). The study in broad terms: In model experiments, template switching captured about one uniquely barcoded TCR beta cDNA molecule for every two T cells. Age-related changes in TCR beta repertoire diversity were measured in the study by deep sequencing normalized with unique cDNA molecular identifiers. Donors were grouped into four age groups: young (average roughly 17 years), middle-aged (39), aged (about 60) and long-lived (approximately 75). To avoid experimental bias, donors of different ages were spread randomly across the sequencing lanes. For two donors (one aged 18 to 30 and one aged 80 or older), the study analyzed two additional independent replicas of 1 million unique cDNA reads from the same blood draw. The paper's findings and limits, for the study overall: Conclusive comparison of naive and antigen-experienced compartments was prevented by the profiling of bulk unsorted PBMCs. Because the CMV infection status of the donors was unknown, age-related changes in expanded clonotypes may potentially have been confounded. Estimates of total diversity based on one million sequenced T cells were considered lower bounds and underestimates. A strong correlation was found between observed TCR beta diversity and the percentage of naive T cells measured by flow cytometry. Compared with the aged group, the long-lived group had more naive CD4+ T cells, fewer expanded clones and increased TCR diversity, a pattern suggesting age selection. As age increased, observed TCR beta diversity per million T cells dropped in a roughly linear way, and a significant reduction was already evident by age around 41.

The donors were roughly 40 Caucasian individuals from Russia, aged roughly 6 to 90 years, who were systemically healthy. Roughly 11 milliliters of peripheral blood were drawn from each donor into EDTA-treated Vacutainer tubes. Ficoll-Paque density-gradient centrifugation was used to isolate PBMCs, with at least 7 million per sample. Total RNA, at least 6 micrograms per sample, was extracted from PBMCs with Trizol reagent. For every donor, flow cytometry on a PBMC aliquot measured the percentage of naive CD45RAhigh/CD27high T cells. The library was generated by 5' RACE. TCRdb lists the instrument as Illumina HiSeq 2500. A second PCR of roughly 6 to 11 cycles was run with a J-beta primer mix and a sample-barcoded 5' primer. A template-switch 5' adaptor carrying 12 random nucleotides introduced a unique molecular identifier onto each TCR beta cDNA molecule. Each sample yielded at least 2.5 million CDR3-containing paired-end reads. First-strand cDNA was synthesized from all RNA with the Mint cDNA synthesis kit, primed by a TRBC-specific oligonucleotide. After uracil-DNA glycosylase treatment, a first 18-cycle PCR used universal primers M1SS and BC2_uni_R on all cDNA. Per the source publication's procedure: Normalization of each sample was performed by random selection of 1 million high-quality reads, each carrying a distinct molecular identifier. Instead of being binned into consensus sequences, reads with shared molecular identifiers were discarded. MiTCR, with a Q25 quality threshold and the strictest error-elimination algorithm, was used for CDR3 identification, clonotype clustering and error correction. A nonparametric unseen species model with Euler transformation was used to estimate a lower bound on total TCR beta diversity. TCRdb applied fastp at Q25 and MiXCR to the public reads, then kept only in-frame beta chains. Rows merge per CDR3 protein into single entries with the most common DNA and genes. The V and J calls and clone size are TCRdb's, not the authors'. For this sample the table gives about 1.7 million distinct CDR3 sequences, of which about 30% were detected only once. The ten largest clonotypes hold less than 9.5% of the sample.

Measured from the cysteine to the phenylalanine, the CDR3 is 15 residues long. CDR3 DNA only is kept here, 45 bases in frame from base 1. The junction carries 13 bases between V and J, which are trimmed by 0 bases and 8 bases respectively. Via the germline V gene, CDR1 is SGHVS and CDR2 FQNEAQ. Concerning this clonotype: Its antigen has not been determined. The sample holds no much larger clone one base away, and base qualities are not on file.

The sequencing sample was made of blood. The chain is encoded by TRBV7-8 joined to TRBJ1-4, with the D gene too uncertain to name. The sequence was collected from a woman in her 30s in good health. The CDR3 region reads CASSLALGFGEKLFF. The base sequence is TGTGCCAGCAGCTTAGCGTTGGGGTTTGGCGAAAAACTGTTTTTT. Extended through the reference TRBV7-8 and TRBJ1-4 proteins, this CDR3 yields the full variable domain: GAGVSQSPRYKVAKRGQDVALRCDPISGHVSLFWYQQALGQGPEFLTYFQNEAQLDKSGLPSDRFFAERPEGSVSTLKIQRTQQEDSAVYLCASSLALGFGEKLFFGSGTQLSVL.